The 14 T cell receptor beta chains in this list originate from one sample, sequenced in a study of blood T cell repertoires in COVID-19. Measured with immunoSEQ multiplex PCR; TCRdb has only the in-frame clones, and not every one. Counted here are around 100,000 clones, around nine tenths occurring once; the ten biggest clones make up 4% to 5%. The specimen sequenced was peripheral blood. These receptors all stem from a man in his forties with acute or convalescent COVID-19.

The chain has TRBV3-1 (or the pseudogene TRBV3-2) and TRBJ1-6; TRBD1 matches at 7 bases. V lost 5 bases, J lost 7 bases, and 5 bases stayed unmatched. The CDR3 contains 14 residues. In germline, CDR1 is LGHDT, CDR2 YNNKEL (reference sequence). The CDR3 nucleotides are TGTGCCAGCAGCGCTACAGGGGTCAATTCACCCCTCCACTTT. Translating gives CASSATGVNSPLHF.

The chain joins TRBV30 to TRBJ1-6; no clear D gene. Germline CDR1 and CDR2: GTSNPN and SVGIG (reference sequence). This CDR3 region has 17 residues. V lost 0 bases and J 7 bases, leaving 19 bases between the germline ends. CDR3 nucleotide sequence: TGTGCCTGGAGTGTACGCGGCACCGAACCCCCGAATTCACCCCTCCACTTT. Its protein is CAWSVRGTEPPNSPLHF.

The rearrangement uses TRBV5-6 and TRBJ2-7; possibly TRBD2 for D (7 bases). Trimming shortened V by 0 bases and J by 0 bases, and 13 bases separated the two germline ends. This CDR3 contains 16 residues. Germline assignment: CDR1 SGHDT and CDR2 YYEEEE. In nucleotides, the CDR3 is TGTGCCAGCAGCTTGGTGGGGGCGGGAGCCTCCTACGAGCAGTACTTC. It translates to CASSLVGAGASYEQYF.

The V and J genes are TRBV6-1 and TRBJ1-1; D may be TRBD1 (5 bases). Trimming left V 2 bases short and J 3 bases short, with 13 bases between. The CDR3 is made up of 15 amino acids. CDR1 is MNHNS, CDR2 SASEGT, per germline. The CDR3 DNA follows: TGTGCCAGCAGTGAACTTCCGGGGGTTTACACTGAAGCTTTCTTT. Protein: CASSELPGVYTEAFF.

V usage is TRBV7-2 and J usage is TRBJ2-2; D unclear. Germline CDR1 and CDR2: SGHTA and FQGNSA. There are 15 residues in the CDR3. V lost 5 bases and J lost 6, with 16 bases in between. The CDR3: CASSPSETLPGELFF. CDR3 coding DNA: TGTGCCAGCAGCCCAAGCGAAACTCTTCCCGGGGAGCTGTTTTTT.

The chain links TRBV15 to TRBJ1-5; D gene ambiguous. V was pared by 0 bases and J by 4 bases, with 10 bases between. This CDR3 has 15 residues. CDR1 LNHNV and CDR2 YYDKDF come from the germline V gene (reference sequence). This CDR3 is CATSRDLAGNQPQHF. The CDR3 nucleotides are TGTGCCACCAGCAGAGATCTGGCAGGAAATCAGCCCCAGCATTTT.

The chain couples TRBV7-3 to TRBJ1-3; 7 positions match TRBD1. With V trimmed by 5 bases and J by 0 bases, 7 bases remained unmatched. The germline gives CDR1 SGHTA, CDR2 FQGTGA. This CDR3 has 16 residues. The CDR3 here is CASSTGTEGSGNTIYF. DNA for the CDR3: TGTGCCAGCAGCACCGGGACAGAGGGCTCTGGAAACACCATATATTTT.

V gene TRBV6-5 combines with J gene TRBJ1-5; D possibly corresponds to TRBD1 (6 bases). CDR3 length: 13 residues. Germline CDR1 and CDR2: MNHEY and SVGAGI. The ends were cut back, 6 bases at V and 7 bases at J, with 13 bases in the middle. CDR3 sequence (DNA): TGTGCCAGCAGCGTACAGGGCGGCCAGCCCCAGCATTTT. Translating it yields CASSVQGGQPQHF.

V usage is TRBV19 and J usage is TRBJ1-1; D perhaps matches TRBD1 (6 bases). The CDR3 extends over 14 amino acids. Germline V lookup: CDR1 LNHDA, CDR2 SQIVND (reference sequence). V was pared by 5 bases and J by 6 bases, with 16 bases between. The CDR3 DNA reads TGTGCCAGTAGTGAGGAGCCAGGGGTCTCTGAAGCTTTCTTT. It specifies CASSEEPGVSEAFF.

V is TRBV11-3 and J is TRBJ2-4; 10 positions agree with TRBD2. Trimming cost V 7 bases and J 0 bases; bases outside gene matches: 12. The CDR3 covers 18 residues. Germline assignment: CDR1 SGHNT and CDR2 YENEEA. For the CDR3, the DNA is TGTGCCAGCACCCAACCAGCGGGAGGGCCCCTAGCCAAAAACATTCAGTACTTC. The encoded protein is CASTQPAGGPLAKNIQYF.

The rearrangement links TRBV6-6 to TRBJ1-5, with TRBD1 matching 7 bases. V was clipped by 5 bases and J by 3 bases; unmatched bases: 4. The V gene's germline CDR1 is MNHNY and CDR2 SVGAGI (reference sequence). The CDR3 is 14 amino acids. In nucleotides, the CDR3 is TGTGCCAGCAGTCCGACAGGGAACAATCAGCCCCAGCATTTT. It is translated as CASSPTGNNQPQHF.

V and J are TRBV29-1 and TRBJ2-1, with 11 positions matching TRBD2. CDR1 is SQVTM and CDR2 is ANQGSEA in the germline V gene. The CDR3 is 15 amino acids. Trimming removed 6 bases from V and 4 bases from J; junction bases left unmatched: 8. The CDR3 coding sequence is TGCAGCGTCACGCCTACTAGCGGGAGTTACAATGAGCAGTTCTTC. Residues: CSVTPTSGSYNEQFF.

This chain's CDR3 is CASSSGTGLLWYF. The DNA of the CDR3 is TGTGCCAGCAGCTCCGGGACAGGTCTCCTGTGGTACTTC. This chain uses TRBV7-8 with TRBJ2-7, with 8 bases that match TRBD1. The germline V gene has CDR1 SGHVS and CDR2 FQNEAQ. CDR3 length equals 13 residues. V dropped 4 bases and J dropped 12; count of bases not matched to a gene: 11.

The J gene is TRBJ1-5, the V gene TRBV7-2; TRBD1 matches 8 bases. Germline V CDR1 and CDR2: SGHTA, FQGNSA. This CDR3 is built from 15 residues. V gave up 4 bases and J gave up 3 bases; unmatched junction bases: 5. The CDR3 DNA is TGTGCCAGCAGCTCAGACAGGGGACCCAATCAGCCCCAGCATTTT. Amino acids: CASSSDRGPNQPQHF.